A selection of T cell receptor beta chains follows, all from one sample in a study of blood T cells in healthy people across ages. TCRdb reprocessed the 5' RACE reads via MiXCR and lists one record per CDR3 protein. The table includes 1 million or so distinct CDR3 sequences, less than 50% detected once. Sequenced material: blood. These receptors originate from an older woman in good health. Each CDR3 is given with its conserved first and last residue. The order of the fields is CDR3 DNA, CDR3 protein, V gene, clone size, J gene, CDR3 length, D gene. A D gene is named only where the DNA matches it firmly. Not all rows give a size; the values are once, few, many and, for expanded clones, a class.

TGTGCCAGCAGTTCAGCGGGGATCACGACGGATACGCAGTATTTT CASSSAGITTDTQYF TRBV6-2/TRBV6-3 . TRBJ2-3 15 TRBD2
TGCAGTGATACCGGGACAGGGTCGCAAGAGACCCGGTACTTC CSDTGTGSQETRYF TRBV20-1 . TRBJ2-7 14 TRBD1
TGCGCCAGCAGCTTGTGGGCAGGGAAAAGCTCTGGGGCCAACGTCCTGACTTTC CASSLWAGKSSGANVLTF TRBV5-1 . TRBJ2-6 18 .
TGTGCCACCAGCAGAGTACTAGTGTCCTACAATGAGCAGTTCTTC CATSRVLVSYNEQFF TRBV15 few TRBJ2-1 15 .
TGCAGTGCTCCCGGGACTAGCGGGTCCCCTCGGATTAACGAGCAGTACTTC CSAPGTSGSPRINEQYF TRBV20-1 few TRBJ2-7 17 TRBD2
TGTGCCAGCAGCTTCGCAGGCAGGGACCAAGAGACCCAGTACTTC CASSFAGRDQETQYF TRBV7-9 few TRBJ2-5 15 .
TGTGCCAGCAGCGTTGGGAAGGGCAGAATCGCCACAGATACGCAGTATTTT CASSVGKGRIATDTQYF TRBV9 . TRBJ2-3 17 .
TGTGCCAGCAGTTCTCTCCGACCGGGAAGCTCCTACAATGAGCAGTACTTC CASSSLRPGSSYNEQYF TRBV27 few TRBJ2-7 17 .
TGTGCCAGCAGTCCCGCACCGGGACAAATATACGAGCAGTACTTC CASSPAPGQIYEQYF TRBV27 . TRBJ2-7 15 .
TGTGCCAGCAGATGGACTAGCGGGAGGAACAATGAGCAGTTCTTC CASRWTSGRNNEQFF TRBV12-3/TRBV12-4 . TRBJ2-1 15 TRBD2
TGCGCCAGCAGCCAAGAGCAGGACAGGGCGATCGGGGAGCTGTTTTTT CASSQEQDRAIGELFF TRBV4-1 . TRBJ2-2 16 TRBD1
TGCGCCAGCAGGGCTACTAGAGGCCCTAATACGCAGTATTTT CASRATRGPNTQYF TRBV4-1 . TRBJ2-3 14 .
TGCAGTGCTAGAGATTATCGGGGGCAGGGGCGAAGAAGCAATCAGCCCCAGCATTTT CSARDYRGQGRRSNQPQHF TRBV20-1 . TRBJ1-5 19 .
TGTGCCAGCAGTCGCCACGGGACTAGCGGGAACACAGATACGCAGTATTTT CASSRHGTSGNTDTQYF TRBV12-3/TRBV12-4 few TRBJ2-3 17 TRBD2
TGTGCCAGCAGCTTAGCGGGGGAAAAAAGGGGCAATGAGCAGTACTTC CASSLAGEKRGNEQYF TRBV7-9 . TRBJ2-5 16 .
TGCGCCAGCAGCCAAGATATGGAGGAAGAGCAGTTCTTC CASSQDMEEEQFF TRBV4-1 . TRBJ2-1 13 .
TGTGCCAGCAGTGAAGGGGTCTTTAGTGGGAGCTTCTACATTGATGAGCAGTTCTTC CASSEGVFSGSFYIDEQFF TRBV6-1 . TRBJ2-1 19 .
TGCAGTGCTATAGGGGACAGCACCTATGGCTACACCTTC CSAIGDSTYGYTF TRBV20-1 few TRBJ1-2 13 TRBD1
TGTGCCAGCAGCGGGGACAGGGTACGTGGCTACACCTTC CASSGDRVRGYTF TRBV7-2 . TRBJ1-2 13 TRBD1
TGTGCCACCAGTGATTTAGCCGGGAGGGCCCAGGGGGAGCTGTTTTTT CATSDLAGRAQGELFF TRBV24-1 . TRBJ2-2 16 TRBD2
TGTGCCAGCAGCTTAGATAGCGGGAGGGCCTCCCACGTGCAGTACTTC CASSLDSGRASHVQYF TRBV7-2 . TRBJ2-7 16 TRBD2
TGTGCCAGCAGTTACTCCAAAACCAGGGGATTAAACTATGGCTACACCTTC CASSYSKTRGLNYGYTF TRBV6-5 . TRBJ1-2 17 .
TGCAGCGTGGGGGGACAGGTCGCCTGGAACACTGAAGCTTTCTTT CSVGGQVAWNTEAFF TRBV29-1 . TRBJ1-1 15 TRBD1
TGCAGCGGGTATACCGGAGGGACCCAGTACTTC CSGYTGGTQYF TRBV29-1 few TRBJ2-5 11 .
TGCGCCAGCAGCCGCACAGGGGATAGCAATCAGCCCCAGCATTTT CASSRTGDSNQPQHF TRBV5-1 many TRBJ1-5 15 TRBD1
TGTGCCAGCAGCCAAGGCCCTAGCGGGCGGGAAGAGACCCAGTACTTC CASSQGPSGREETQYF TRBV3-1 few TRBJ2-5 16 TRBD2
TGCAGTGGCGTTCCGACAGTGACCACAGATACGCAGTATTTT CSGVPTVTTDTQYF TRBV20-1 few TRBJ2-3 14 .
TGCAGTGCTAGCCCGCCGCTGGAGCGACCCTCCTACAATGAGCAGTTCTTC CSASPPLERPSYNEQFF TRBV20-1 . TRBJ2-1 17 .
TGTGCCAGCAGTTTTGGGACAGGGAGCCCCCTGGGTGGCTACACCTTC CASSFGTGSPLGGYTF TRBV27 . TRBJ1-2 16 TRBD1
TGTGCCAGTGATTCAGGGACAGAAGCTTTCTTT CASDSGTEAFF TRBV10-3 few TRBJ1-1 11 .
TGTGTCACCAGCAATCACCAGGGGGGCTATGGCTACACCTTC CVTSNHQGGYGYTF TRBV15 . TRBJ1-2 14 TRBD1
TGTGCCAGCAGACGGACAGGGTTGCGGCACAATGAGCAGTTCTTC CASRRTGLRHNEQFF TRBV11-2 once TRBJ2-1 15 TRBD1
TGTGCCAGCCTCCAGCCAGGGGGCGGAACCACGGTGAACTATGGCTACACCTTC CASLQPGGGTTVNYGYTF TRBV28 . TRBJ1-2 18 TRBD1
TGTGCCAGCAGTACAGGCTACAATCAGCCCCAGCATTTT CASSTGYNQPQHF TRBV12-3/TRBV12-4 few TRBJ1-5 13 .
TGTGCCAGCACAGGGGGACTAGCGGTATCCTACAATGAGCAGTTCTTC CASTGGLAVSYNEQFF TRBV9 . TRBJ2-1 16 TRBD2
TGCGCCAGCAGCTTTTCCGGGAGTGGTGGGGCCAACGTCCTGACTTTC CASSFSGSGGANVLTF TRBV5-1 . TRBJ2-6 16 .
TGCAGCGTTGAGGACAGGTCCGCTTATACGCAGTATTTT CSVEDRSAYTQYF TRBV29-1 few TRBJ2-3 13 TRBD1